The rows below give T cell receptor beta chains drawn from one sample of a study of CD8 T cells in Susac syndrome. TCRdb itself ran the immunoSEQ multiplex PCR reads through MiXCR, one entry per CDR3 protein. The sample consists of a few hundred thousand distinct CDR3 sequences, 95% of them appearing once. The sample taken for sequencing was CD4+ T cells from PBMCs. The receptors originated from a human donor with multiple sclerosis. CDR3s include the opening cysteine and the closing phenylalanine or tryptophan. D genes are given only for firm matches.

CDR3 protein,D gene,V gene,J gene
CASRGGDYGYTF,NA,TRBV2,TRBJ1-2
CASSQGLSPLHF,NA,TRBV6-5,TRBJ1-6
CAWSRDSGFNSPLHF,TRBD1,TRBV30,TRBJ1-6
CSARGGTTNNEQFF,TRBD2,TRBV20-1,TRBJ2-1
CSVRTNSNQPQHF,NA,TRBV29-1,TRBJ1-5
CASSPFLKPETQYF,NA,TRBV3-1,TRBJ2-5
CAWSFKTGGYTF,NA,TRBV30,TRBJ1-2
CSAPLAYSGGKDEQFF,TRBD2,TRBV20-1,TRBJ2-1
CASSPSSTDTQYF,NA,TRBV9,TRBJ2-3
CASSVGGTGRITEAFF,TRBD1,TRBV9,TRBJ1-1
CAWSVIDANSPLHF,NA,TRBV30,TRBJ1-6
CASSLVLAGAMADTQYF,TRBD2,TRBV11-1,TRBJ2-3
CASTTRQGASGELFF,TRBD1,TRBV7-2,TRBJ2-2
CASSIEIGSMKETQYF,NA,TRBV19,TRBJ2-5
CASSKGQNRNTIYF,TRBD1,TRBV9,TRBJ1-3
CASSLTGGANVLTF,NA,TRBV5-1,TRBJ2-6
CASSYLFGRPDYGYTF,NA,TRBV6-5,TRBJ1-2
CASSQDQGAEQFF,TRBD1,TRBV3-1,TRBJ2-1
CASSFLPRGRGNTEAFF,NA,TRBV27,TRBJ1-1
CAWSVRADTEAFF,NA,TRBV30,TRBJ1-1
CAWSVGGTGTAYEQYF,TRBD1,TRBV30,TRBJ2-7
CASCRRSNQETQYF,NA,TRBV5-6,TRBJ2-5
CASSQDSGHTSYEQYF,NA,TRBV3-1,TRBJ2-7
CASSLVGEDSNQPQHF,NA,TRBV12-3/TRBV12-4,TRBJ1-5
CASSQAGFYEQYF,NA,TRBV14,TRBJ2-7
CASSLKAKHEQYF,NA,TRBV7-3,TRBJ2-7
CASTRGGVATDTQYF,NA,TRBV30,TRBJ2-3
CAWSQGDPTSGGFNEQFF,TRBD2,TRBV30,TRBJ2-1
CSVEGGASPDTQYF,NA,TRBV29-1,TRBJ2-3
CSARDPGGVDYGYTF,TRBD1,TRBV20-1,TRBJ1-2
CASSLLLRQDSPLHF,NA,TRBV5-1,TRBJ1-6
CAWSTTGGILGEQFF,TRBD1,TRBV30,TRBJ2-1
CSASDRVNTGELFF,TRBD1,TRBV20-1,TRBJ2-2
CASTMDRRGADFASYTF,NA,TRBV6-1,TRBJ1-2
CSARDTGVTKNIQYF,NA,TRBV20-1,TRBJ2-4
CSVGGLGRDKQFF,TRBD2,TRBV29-1,TRBJ2-1
CASSPSGAETQYF,NA,TRBV7-7,TRBJ2-5
CASSSQRGQPNTGELFF,TRBD1,TRBV25-1,TRBJ2-2
CASSLARDTQYF,NA,TRBV12-3/TRBV12-4,TRBJ2-3
CASNRQGADSPLHF,TRBD1,TRBV12-3/TRBV12-4,TRBJ1-6
CASGRDSRSGANVLTF,NA,TRBV21-1,TRBJ2-6
CSASGTANSGNTIYF,NA,TRBV20-1,TRBJ1-3
CASSQDYRVEQFF,NA,TRBV3-1,TRBJ2-1
CASSLPRQGSDGYTF,TRBD1,TRBV12-3/TRBV12-4,TRBJ1-2
CASSTGTGPEQYF,TRBD1,TRBV7-2,TRBJ2-7
CAWSVRGDSPLHF,NA,TRBV30,TRBJ1-6
CASSVAPPGTGELFF,NA,TRBV9,TRBJ2-2
CASSDGRTGEHTEAFF,TRBD1,TRBV2,TRBJ1-1
CASNPHGANVLTF,NA,TRBV5-4,TRBJ2-6
CSVGRGLGGYTF,NA,TRBV29-1,TRBJ1-2
CASRFPGTGQETQYF,TRBD1,TRBV28,TRBJ2-5